Following are 18 T cell receptor beta chains from one sample sequenced in a study of blood T cells in healthy people across ages. For the second PCR, which ran for 7 to 11 cycles, a sample-barcoded 5' primer and a J-beta primer mix were used. TCRdb reprocessed the 5' RACE reads via MiXCR and lists one record per CDR3 protein. This sample yields about 780,000 distinct CDR3 sequences, of which 46% are seen a single time; 18% belongs to the top ten. The sequenced sample was blood. Every receptor here comes from an older man in good health.

This sequence joins TRBV7-6 and TRBJ2-1; D is ambiguous. Germline V lookup: CDR1 SGHVS, CDR2 FNYEAQ. The V end lost 5 bases, the J end lost 5 bases, and 13 bases lay between the germline ends. The CDR3 sequence is 14 residues long. CDR3 nucleotide sequence: TGTGCCAGCAGCGTATTCCCGCTTCACAATGAGCAGTTCTTC. It encodes CASSVFPLHNEQFF.

This clonotype has only a few counts. Here the CDR3 reads CASRGLAGSGANVLTF. CDR3 in DNA: TGTGCCAGCAGAGGACTAGCGGGTTCTGGGGCCAACGTCCTGACTTTC. The chain carries TRBV25-1 and TRBJ2-6, with TRBD2 matching 11 bases. With 6 bases clipped from V and 1 base from J, the junction kept 2 bases outside the gene matches. Germline V gene sequence: CDR1 MGHDK, CDR2 SYGVNS. The CDR3 is 16 amino acids.

The chain links TRBV20-1 to TRBJ2-1; 9 positions agree with TRBD2. The CDR3 loop spans 16 amino acids. Germline lookup yields CDR1 DFQATT and CDR2 SNEGSKA (reference sequence). Trimming at V came to 0 bases and at J to 5 bases, leaving 8 bases not matched to a gene. The CDR3 DNA is TGCAGTGCTAGAGACGAGCTAGCGGGGAACAACAATGAGCAGTTCTTC. Residues: CSARDELAGNNNEQFF.

This clonotype was seen more than once but under ten times. V and J are TRBV20-1 and TRBJ1-2; 8 bases are shared with TRBD1. Trimming removed 1 base from V and 7 bases from J; junction bases left unmatched: 11. Per germline, CDR1 DFQATT and CDR2 SNEGSKA (reference sequence). The CDR3 spans 15 residues. As DNA, the CDR3 is TGCAGTGCTAGAGGAATTCCAGGGGGCTTCTGTGGCTACACCTTC. Translation: CSARGIPGGFCGYTF.

This clonotype was counted ten times or more. The J gene is TRBJ2-5, the V gene TRBV29-1; 8 bases are a match to TRBD1. This CDR3 has 13 amino acids. The V segment lost 1 base and the J segment 11 bases; nucleotides outside the gene matches: 9. Germline values: CDR1 SQVTM, CDR2 ANQGSEA. The CDR3 loop is CSVEGGTGFGQYF. The CDR3 DNA follows: TGCAGCGTTGAAGGCGGGACAGGATTTGGGCAGTACTTC.

Points on this clonotype: At one end, the junction sequence differs from germline, possibly due to a read error. The CDR3 DNA reads as TGTGCCAACAGTACCGGGACTACACTCAATGAGCAGTTCTTC. As protein: CANSTGTTLNEQFF. V usage is TRBV6-2 or TRBV6-3 and J usage is TRBJ2-1; 7 bases are shared with TRBD2. The CDR3 totals 14 residues. Germline V gives CDR1 MNHEY, CDR2 SVGEGT.

The chain links TRBV5-1 to TRBJ2-1, with 10 positions matching TRBD2. Germline V CDR1 and CDR2: SGHRS, YFSETQ. V lost 5 bases, J lost 9 bases, and 11 bases stayed unmatched. The CDR3 consists of 15 residues. As DNA, the CDR3 is TGCGCCAGCAGTCTGCTAGCGGGAGAGCCCAGTGAGCAGTTCTTC. This translates into CASSLLAGEPSEQFF.

This clonotype has only a few counts. A read error may explain this, as a much larger clone is one base away. The chain couples TRBV7-2 to TRBJ1-5; maybe TRBD1 (5 bases). This CDR3 has 15 amino acids. The germline V gene encodes CDR1 SGHTA and CDR2 FQGNSA. The V end lost 4 bases, the J end lost 6 bases, and 16 bases lay between the germline ends. CDR3 in amino acids: CASSSVLGGTQPQHF. The CDR3 bases are TGTGCCAGCAGCTCAGTCCTTGGGGGAACTCAGCCCCAGCATTTT.

The V and J genes are TRBV9 and TRBJ1-2, with D maybe TRBD1 (5 bases). The germline gives CDR1 SGDLS, CDR2 YYNGEE. The V gene lost 0 bases and the J gene lost 4 bases, with 13 bases spanning the gap. The CDR3 covers 15 residues. The chain's CDR3 is CASSVGSGPVYGYTF. CDR3 nucleotides: TGTGCCAGCAGCGTAGGGTCAGGGCCTGTCTATGGCTACACCTTC. Complete variable domain (other parts from reference TRBV9 and TRBJ1-2): DSGVTQTPKHLITATGQRVTLRCSPRSGDLSVYWYQQSLDQGLQFLIQYYNGEERAKGNILERFSAQQFPDLHSELNLSSLELGDSALYFCASSVGSGPVYGYTFGSGTRLTVV.

V gene TRBV20-1 combines with J gene TRBJ2-4; 7 bases map to TRBD2. The CDR3 is made up of 12 amino acids. V was clipped by 5 bases and J by 10 bases; unmatched bases: 8. Germline loops: CDR1 DFQATT, CDR2 SNEGSKA (reference sequence). The CDR3 region is CSAHRGEDIQYF. CDR3 nucleotides: TGCAGTGCTCACCGGGGGGAGGATATTCAGTACTTC.

The CDR3 bases are TGTGCCAGCTCACAGGGGGAGTTCGGGTACTTC. Its translation is CASSQGEFGYF. The rearrangement uses TRBV18 and TRBJ2-5, with TRBD1 as a possible D gene (6 bases). This CDR3 region has 11 residues. Trimming took 4 bases from V and 13 from J, leaving 13 bases between them. Germline V CDR1 and CDR2: KGHSH, LQKENI.

The chain carries TRBV29-1 and TRBJ2-5; D gene uncertain. The J call may be incorrect, as the DNA end agrees better with TRBJ2-7. The CDR3 has 13 amino acids. Germline CDR1 SQVTM, CDR2 ANQGSEA. DNA of the CDR3: TGCAGCGGCGCTCCCACAGTGTACTACGAGCAGTACTTC. Its protein is CSGAPTVYYEQYF.

This clonotype was detected a few times. The rearrangement uses TRBV5-1 and TRBJ2-7, with a possible D match to TRBD2 (6 bases). CDR1 is SGHRS, CDR2 YFSETQ, per germline. Between the trimmed V and J ends, which lost 0 bases and 4 bases, there was a span of 14 bases. The CDR3 contains 15 residues. The CDR3 DNA follows: TGCGCCAGCAGCTTGGCCACGGGGGACGGGTACGAGCAGTACTTC. Translating gives CASSLATGDGYEQYF.

V usage is TRBV20-1 and J usage is TRBJ2-4; TRBD2 is a possible D gene (6 bases). The tail of the sequence fits TRBJ2-7 better, so the J call may be wrong. Germline assignment: CDR1 DFQATT and CDR2 SNEGSKA (reference sequence). The CDR3 contains 13 residues. CDR3 DNA sequence: TGCAGTGCTAGCGGGCTAGCGTTTTACGAGCAGTACTTC. This gives the protein CSASGLAFYEQYF.

The rearrangement links TRBV12-3 or TRBV12-4 to TRBJ2-1; TRBD1 matches 7 bases. The J segment lost 6 bases and the V segment lost 5 bases, leaving 10 bases of the junction unmatched. The CDR3 totals 15 residues. CDR3 in amino acids: CASSHRQGQRNEQFF. DNA of the CDR3: TGTGCCAGCAGTCACCGACAGGGTCAGCGCAATGAGCAGTTCTTC.

This chain joins TRBV4-3 and TRBJ2-7; D may be TRBD2 (7 bases). This CDR3 has 14 amino acids. From germline, CDR1 is LGHNA and CDR2 YSLEER. V lost 1 base to trimming and J lost 3 bases, with 10 bases between them. The CDR3 DNA is TGCGCCAGCAGCCAAGCCGGGGGGCTCTACGAGCAGTACTTC. This sequence encodes CASSQAGGLYEQYF.

J is TRBJ2-7 and V is TRBV4-3, with 10 bases fitting TRBD1. V trimming: 0 bases; J trimming: 3 bases; junction bases outside the gene matches: 14. The germline gives CDR1 LGHNA, CDR2 YSLEER. The CDR3 is 19 amino acids. The CDR3 DNA reads TGCGCCAGCAGCCAAGATCTAGGGACAGGGGTTGTTAGGAGCTACGAGCAGTACTTC. This encodes CASSQDLGTGVVRSYEQYF.

Notes on this clonotype: The germline gene is not matched at one end of the junction; a read error may be the cause. V is TRBV4-3 and J is TRBJ2-3; no definite D call. Germline lookup yields CDR1 LGHNA and CDR2 YSLEER. This CDR3 has 15 amino acids. CDR3 DNA: TGCGCCAGCAGACAAGATTGGATGAGCACAGATACGCAGTATTTT. Its translation is CASRQDWMSTDTQYF.